A single sample gave rise to the 6 T cell receptor beta chains below, sequenced in a study of CD8 T cells in Susac syndrome. After extraction with the RNeasy kit, about 0.5 to 1 ug of the RNA was reverse transcribed using random hexamers. TCRdb redid the calling of the immunoSEQ multiplex PCR reads with MiXCR, one entry per CDR3 protein. The profile shows about 130,000 distinct CDR3 sequences, around 95% of them singletons. Specimen: CD8+ T cells from PBMCs. The receptor source for this set is a human donor with Susac syndrome.

The chain is built from TRBV6-2 or TRBV6-3 and TRBJ2-7, with TRBD2 matching over 12 bases. Germline loops: CDR1 MNHEY, CDR2 SVGEGT. V dropped 6 bases and J dropped 6; count of bases not matched to a gene: 9. The CDR3 consists of 15 residues. Here the CDR3 DNA reads TGTGCCAGCAGCGAACTAGCGGGGGGTCTTATCGAGCAGTACTTC. It translates to CASSELAGGLIEQYF.

The rearrangement joins TRBV4-3 to TRBJ2-1; D gene uncertain. Germline CDR1 is LGHNA and CDR2 is YSLEER. The germline V and J ends were trimmed by 4 bases and 6 bases, with 13 bases remaining between them. This CDR3 has 14 amino acids. The CDR3 sequence is CASSPNLDFNEQFF. The CDR3 bases are TGCGCCAGCAGCCCGAACCTAGATTTCAATGAGCAGTTCTTC.

This chain joins TRBV7-9 and TRBJ2-3, with TRBD2 matching 8 bases. The germline CDR1 and CDR2 sequences are SEHNR and FQNEAQ (reference sequence). Losses at the gene ends were 5 bases for V and 4 bases for J; bases not matched to a gene: 5. The CDR3 runs 14 residues. CDR3 bases: TGTGCCAGCAGCGACGGACTAGCATCAGATACGCAGTATTTT. Translation gives CASSDGLASDTQYF.

The V gene is TRBV11-2, the J gene TRBJ1-5; 8 bases match TRBD1. The CDR3 covers 15 residues. V shed 3 bases, J shed 4 bases, and the junction held 5 bases outside the gene matches. CDR1 SGHAT and CDR2 FQNNGV come from the germline V gene. The CDR3 coding sequence is TGTGCCAGCAGCTTTGCTGGACAGGGAAATCAGCCCCAGCATTTT. Amino acids: CASSFAGQGNQPQHF.

V and J are TRBV4-1 and TRBJ2-3; the match to TRBD2 covers 9 bases. V shed 7 bases and J 3 bases; nucleotides not matched to a gene: 17. CDR1 and CDR2 from the germline V gene are MGHRA and YSYEKL. CDR3 length: 18 amino acids. The CDR3 sequence: CASTPSGRSIGLTDTQYF. The DNA for the CDR3 is TGCGCCAGCACCCCAAGCGGGAGGTCTATCGGGTTAACAGATACGCAGTATTTT.

The chain combines TRBV5-1 with TRBJ2-7, with a tentative D call TRBD2 (6 bases). CDR1 is SGHRS and CDR2 is YFSETQ in the germline V gene. CDR3 length equals 14 residues. Trimming shortened V by 6 bases and J by 4 bases, and 17 bases separated the two germline ends. CDR3 sequence: CASTLGTRGYEQYF. For the CDR3, the DNA is TGCGCCAGCACCCTGGGCACCCGGGGGTACGAGCAGTACTTC.